This passage covers 25 T cell receptor beta chains from one sample sequenced in a study of shared clonotypes between healthy human individuals. Some clones are missing from TCRdb's copy, which holds only in-frame ones; the method was immunoSEQ multiplex PCR. The table shows roughly 2 million clones, with roughly 95% occurring only once. The sequenced sample consisted of naive CD4+ T cells sorted from blood. Subset in this sample: CD45RA+ positively selected. The receptors derive from a man between 18 and 29 years old in good health.

The chain carries TRBV5-1 and TRBJ1-6; 7 nucleotides agree with TRBD1. Unmatched junction bases numbered 11, after V lost 4 bases and J lost 7 bases. CDR1 and CDR2 (germline): SGHRS, YFSETQ. CDR3 length: 16 residues. CDR3 nucleotides: TGCGCCAGCAGCCCCTGGACAGGTTCAACGAATTCACCCCTCCACTTT. Its protein is CASSPWTGSTNSPLHF.

The J gene is TRBJ2-7, the V gene TRBV10-2; 8 bases align to TRBD2. The trim removed 6 bases at V and 2 bases at J, leaving 9 bases unmatched. The CDR3 runs 15 residues. Germline loops: CDR1 WSHSY, CDR2 SAAADI. This CDR3 is CASRLRAGEAYEQYF. CDR3 in DNA: TGCGCCAGCAGACTCCGAGCGGGGGAGGCCTACGAGCAGTACTTC.

The rearrangement joins TRBV29-1 to TRBJ1-1, with 7 bases fitting TRBD1. CDR1 is SQVTM, CDR2 ANQGSEA, per germline. The CDR3 runs to 14 residues. V gave up 4 bases and J gave up 4 bases; unmatched junction bases: 9. As DNA, the CDR3 is TGCAGCGTTGTTATCCCGGGACAGATCACTGAAGCTTTCTTT. It encodes CSVVIPGQITEAFF.

The chain joins TRBV2 to TRBJ1-4, with no clear D. From germline, CDR1 is SNHLY and CDR2 FYNNEI. The CDR3 has 13 amino acids. Trimming pared 6 bases from V and 6 bases from J, leaving 11 bases between. DNA for the CDR3: TGTGCCAGCAGGCCGGCAGTATATGAAAAACTGTTTTTT. Its protein is CASRPAVYEKLFF.

This clone was seen a single time. The J gene is TRBJ2-5, the V gene TRBV18; no clear D. The CDR3 has 17 amino acids. Germline CDR1 is KGHSH and CDR2 is LQKENI. Trimming pared 5 bases from V and 0 bases from J, leaving 19 bases between. CDR3: CASSDTADILYQETQYF. DNA for the CDR3: TGTGCCAGCTCAGACACCGCCGACATCTTGTACCAAGAGACCCAGTACTTC.

Only one count was recorded for this clone. V usage is TRBV5-4 and J usage is TRBJ2-3, with TRBD1 matching 8 bases. The CDR3 has 15 amino acids. V dropped 1 base and J dropped 0; count of bases not matched to a gene: 1. The V gene's germline CDR1 is SGHNT and CDR2 YYREEE (reference sequence). CDR3 sequence (DNA): TGTGCCAGCAGCTTGCAGGGGGCAAGCACAGATACGCAGTATTTT. Its translation is CASSLQGASTDTQYF.

With respect to this clone: This CDR3 is also generated by other DNA sequences in the sample. This chain links TRBV18 with TRBJ1-5, with a weak D call TRBD1 (6 bases). V was cut by 0 bases and J by 4 bases, with 13 bases left in between. The CDR3 runs 16 residues. Germline lookup yields CDR1 KGHSH and CDR2 LQKENI. Here the CDR3 DNA reads TGTGCCAGCTCACCACCGGGGGGGCTGGGGAATCAGCCCCAGCATTTT. Translation gives CASSPPGGLGNQPQHF.

The V and J genes are TRBV30 and TRBJ1-4; 8 bases line up with TRBD1. Germline values: CDR1 GTSNPN, CDR2 SVGIG (reference sequence). V lost 5 bases to trimming and J lost 4 bases; unmatched junction nucleotides: 3. The length of the CDR3 is 13 residues. The CDR3: CAWGTGDNEKLFF. CDR3 nucleotide sequence: TGTGCCTGGGGGACAGGAGATAATGAAAAACTGTTTTTT.

This rearrangement joins TRBV5-1 to TRBJ1-6, with 9 bases fitting TRBD1. V lost 4 bases and J lost 10; bases outside the gene matches: 9. There are 15 residues in the CDR3. CDR1 and CDR2 (germline): SGHRS, YFSETQ. The DNA of the CDR3 is TGCGCCAGCAGCCCGGGGGACAGGGAATGGTCACCCCTCCACTTT. This gives the protein CASSPGDREWSPLHF.

This sequence joins TRBV10-1 and TRBJ2-3; D uncertain. The CDR3 consists of 13 residues. V was trimmed by 2 bases and J by 4 bases, leaving 7 bases between them. Germline V gives CDR1 WNHNN, CDR2 SYGVQD (reference sequence). DNA for the CDR3: TGCGCCAGCAGTGAGACCGCCCCAGATACGCAGTATTTT. Translating gives CASSETAPDTQYF.

On this clone itself: This clone may be a read error of a much larger clone one base away. Other DNA sequences in the same sample also yield this CDR3. The chain uses TRBV6-1 and TRBJ1-1; D is perhaps TRBD1 (6 bases). Trimming shortened V by 1 base and J by 4 bases, and 7 bases separated the two germline ends. Germline assignment: CDR1 MNHNS and CDR2 SASEGT. The length of the CDR3 is 13 residues. In nucleotides, the CDR3 is TGTGCCAGCAGTGAAGGCAGGGGCACTGAAGCTTTCTTT. Translation: CASSEGRGTEAFF.

The rearrangement uses TRBV6-1 and TRBJ2-7; TRBD1 might be the D (5 bases). CDR3 length: 14 residues. The germline CDR1 and CDR2 sequences are MNHNS and SASEGT. Deletions cut 5 bases from V and 3 bases from J, with 14 bases between. CDR3 coding DNA: TGTGCCAGCAGTTCCCTCTGGGGCGACTACGAGCAGTACTTC. Protein: CASSSLWGDYEQYF.

This chain joins TRBV7-9 and TRBJ1-5; D uncertain. This CDR3 has 14 amino acids. The germline CDR1 and CDR2 sequences are SEHNR and FQNEAQ (reference sequence). Trimming removed 0 bases from V and 9 bases from J, with 12 bases in between. In DNA, the CDR3 is TGTGCCAGCAGCTTAGCAGGTGGTTCTGGGCCCCAGCATTTT. Protein product: CASSLAGGSGPQHF. The complete variable domain, with remaining parts taken from reference TRBV7-9 and TRBJ1-5, reads DTGVSQNPRHKITKRGQNVTFRCDPISEHNRLYWYRQTLGQGPEFLTYFQNEAQLEKSRLLSDRFSAERPKGSFSTLEIQRTEQGDSAMYLCASSLAGGSGPQHFGDGTRLSIL.

The J gene is TRBJ1-5, the V gene TRBV5-8; tentative D call: TRBD1 (5 bases). Germline CDR1 is SGHTS and CDR2 is YDEGEE. The V end lost 1 base, the J end lost 3 bases, and 14 bases lay between the germline ends. The CDR3 is made up of 16 amino acids. The CDR3 region is CASSLIFRALNQPQHF. CDR3 nucleotide sequence: TGTGCCAGCAGCTTGATTTTCAGGGCCCTCAATCAGCCCCAGCATTTT.

On this clone itself: Other nucleotide sequences from this sample produce the same CDR3. The V call is TRBV5-1, the J call TRBJ2-3; tentatively, D is TRBD1 or TRBD2 (5 bases each). Germline CDR1 and CDR2: SGHRS and YFSETQ. The ends were cut back, 4 bases at V and 3 bases at J, with 12 bases in the middle. The CDR3 covers 14 residues. The CDR3 sequence is CASSRGPGTDTQYF. The CDR3 DNA reads as TGCGCCAGCAGCAGGGGACCGGGGACAGATACGCAGTATTTT.

The J gene is TRBJ2-5, the V gene TRBV2, with D hard to call. The V and J ends lost 5 bases and 5 bases respectively, with 6 bases between them. The germline gives CDR1 SNHLY, CDR2 FYNNEI. The CDR3 is made up of 11 amino acids. CDR3 nucleotide sequence: TGTGCCAGCAGTATTACCGAGACCCAGTACTTC. It translates to CASSITETQYF. Complete variable domain (other parts from reference TRBV2 and TRBJ2-5): EPEVTQTPSHQVTQMGQEVILRCVPISNHLYFYWYRQILGQKVEFLVSFYNNEISEKSEIFDDQFSVERPDGSNFTLKIRSTKLEDSAMYFCASSITETQYFGPGTRLLVL.

The chain links TRBV6-5 to TRBJ2-1; TRBD1 might be the D (5 bases). Germline CDR1 is MNHEY and CDR2 is SVGAGI. V dropped 8 bases and J dropped 10 bases, with 18 bases sitting between them. This CDR3 region has 13 residues. The CDR3 sequence: CASRNTMGREQFF. CDR3 sequence (DNA): TGTGCCAGCCGTAACACCATGGGGCGGGAGCAGTTCTTC.

The chain links TRBV4-1 to TRBJ2-7; 10 positions match TRBD2. V shed 1 base and J 5 bases; nucleotides not matched to a gene: 11. The CDR3 has 17 residues. The V gene's germline CDR1 is MGHRA and CDR2 YSYEKL. CDR3 DNA sequence: TGCGCCAGCAGCCAAGCCCTAGCGGGAGCGAGTTCCCACGAGCAGTACTTC. Its protein product is CASSQALAGASSHEQYF.

The chain joins TRBV18 to TRBJ2-1; possible D gene TRBD1, 5 bases. CDR3 length equals 13 residues. The V gene's germline CDR1 is KGHSH and CDR2 LQKENI. V was pared by 3 bases and J by 9 bases, with 12 bases between. CDR3: CASSPPWQGEQFF. As DNA, the CDR3 is TGTGCCAGCTCACCCCCATGGCAGGGTGAGCAGTTCTTC.

The gene calls are TRBV7-9 and TRBJ2-1; D is unresolved. V was pared by 5 bases and J by 5 bases, with 16 bases between. CDR1 SEHNR and CDR2 FQNEAQ come from the germline V gene (reference sequence). The CDR3 has 15 residues. DNA for the CDR3: TGTGCCAGCAGCCCGACTGGTAATTTGAACAATGAGCAGTTCTTC. Encoded protein: CASSPTGNLNNEQFF.

The rearrangement uses TRBV7-8 and TRBJ2-7; D is undetermined. In germline, CDR1 is SGHVS, CDR2 FQNEAQ. V was clipped by 1 base and J by 4 bases, with 17 bases between them. This CDR3 has 16 amino acids. The CDR3 sequence: CASSLVISRSVYEQYF. For the CDR3, the DNA is TGTGCCAGCAGCTTAGTAATCTCCAGGTCGGTATACGAGCAGTACTTC.

This chain uses TRBV28 with TRBJ1-1, with D possibly TRBD1 on 5 matching bases. CDR1 and CDR2 (germline): MDHEN, SYDVKM. V was pared by 4 bases and J by 7 bases, with 13 bases between. The CDR3 has 13 residues. As DNA, the CDR3 is TGTGCCAGCAGTTCTCAGGGCCCGGTTGAAGCTTTCTTT. It specifies CASSSQGPVEAFF. Complete variable domain (other parts from reference TRBV28 and TRBJ1-1): DVKVTQSSRYLVKRTGEKVFLECVQDMDHENMFWYRQDPGLGLRLIYFSYDVKMKEKGDIPEGYSVSREKKERFSLILESASTNQTSMYLCASSSQGPVEAFFGQGTRLTVV.

With respect to this clone: Other DNA sequences in this specimen translate into the identical CDR3. The V call is TRBV30, the J call TRBJ1-2; no clear D. CDR1 is GTSNPN and CDR2 is SVGIG in the germline V gene (reference sequence). Between the trimmed V and J ends, which lost 0 bases and 2 bases, there was a span of 7 bases. The CDR3 is 13 amino acids. As DNA, the CDR3 is TGTGCCTGGAGTGTAGGCAGGAACTATGGCTACACCTTC. This codes for CAWSVGRNYGYTF. The variable domain in full, with the rest retrieved from reference TRBV30 and TRBJ1-2, is SQTIHQWPATLVQPVGSPLSLECTVEGTSNPNLYWYRQAAGRGLQLLFYSVGIGQISSEVPQNLSASRPQDRQFILSSKKLLLSDSGFYLCAWSVGRNYGYTFGSGTRLTVV.

V gene TRBV9 combines with J gene TRBJ2-7, with D tentatively TRBD2 (5 bases). There are 14 residues in the CDR3. V was cut by 0 bases and J by 4 bases, with 11 bases left in between. Germline V gives CDR1 SGDLS, CDR2 YYNGEE. The CDR3 spells CASSVGSGPYEQYF. CDR3 DNA sequence: TGTGCCAGCAGCGTAGGCAGCGGTCCATACGAGCAGTACTTC.

This clone was counted between two and nine times. The J gene is TRBJ2-3, the V gene TRBV19; 8 positions match TRBD1. With 10 bases clipped from V and 0 bases from J, the junction kept 6 bases outside the gene matches. The germline V gene has CDR1 LNHDA and CDR2 SQIVND (reference sequence). The CDR3 consists of 14 residues. CDR3 nucleotides: TGTGCCACCAGACAGGGGCATAGCACAGATACGCAGTATTTT. As protein: CATRQGHSTDTQYF. Drawing the rest from reference TRBV19 and TRBJ2-3, the complete variable domain is DGGITQSPKYLFRKEGQNVTLSCEQNLNHDAMYWYRQDPGQGLRLIYYSQIVNDFQKGDIAEGYSVSREKKESFPLTVTSAQKNPTAFYLCATRQGHSTDTQYFGPGTRLTVL.